Below, 14 T cell receptor beta chains from the same sample are listed, as sequenced in a study of shared clonotypes between healthy human individuals. Measured with immunoSEQ multiplex PCR; TCRdb has only the in-frame clones, and not every one. The sample contains approximately 2.4 million clones, approximately 94% of which appear only once. The sequenced material came from naive CD4+ T cells sorted from blood. Subset denoted: CD45RA+ positively selected. Receptor source: a man younger than 30 in good health.

The chain links TRBV5-4 to TRBJ2-7; 8 nucleotides match TRBD2. V trimming: 6 bases; J trimming: 2 bases; junction bases outside the gene matches: 13. CDR1 and CDR2 (germline): SGHNT, YYREEE (reference sequence). This CDR3 comprises 16 residues. The CDR3 nucleotides are TGTGCCAGCACCCCCGGGGGGAGCGGGGGCACCTACGAGCAGTACTTC. It translates to CASTPGGSGGTYEQYF.

This sequence joins TRBV6-1 and TRBJ2-3; 8 bases fit TRBD2. Trimming took 10 bases from V and 2 from J; bases not matched to a gene: 8. The CDR3 totals 14 residues. The V gene's germline CDR1 is MNHNS and CDR2 SASEGT. Here the CDR3 reads CATRTSLFTDTQYF. The CDR3 nucleotides are TGTGCCACCCGGACTAGCTTATTCACAGATACGCAGTATTTT.

The J gene is TRBJ2-2, the V gene TRBV2, with D possibly matching TRBD1 (6 bases). V was shortened by 2 bases and J by 2 bases, with 12 bases between the two germline ends. The CDR3 totals 16 residues. The V gene's germline CDR1 is SNHLY and CDR2 FYNNEI. This chain's CDR3 is CASSEWGPLNTGELFF. The CDR3 DNA is TGTGCCAGCAGTGAATGGGGGCCTCTTAACACCGGGGAGCTGTTTTTT.

As to this clone: Other DNA sequences in the same sample also yield this CDR3. CDR3 sequence reads: CASRTSGSYEQYF. The CDR3 DNA sequence: TGTGCCAGCAGAACTAGCGGGAGTTACGAGCAGTACTTC. The V call is TRBV27, the J call TRBJ2-7; 11 bases line up with TRBD2. This CDR3 has 13 residues. Germline V lookup: CDR1 MNHEY, CDR2 SMNVEV (reference sequence). The V and J ends lost 6 bases and 4 bases, in that order; junction bases with no gene match: 2.

The J gene is TRBJ2-1, the V gene TRBV7-9; 10 positions match TRBD1. The germline V gene encodes CDR1 SEHNR and CDR2 FQNEAQ (reference sequence). This CDR3 contains 15 residues. With V trimmed by 5 bases and J by 4 bases, 5 bases remained unmatched. The CDR3: CASSLDRGLYNEQFF. The CDR3, as DNA: TGTGCCAGCAGCCTCGACAGGGGGCTTTACAATGAGCAGTTCTTC. Full variable domain (rest looked up from reference TRBV7-9 and TRBJ2-1): DTGVSQNPRHKITKRGQNVTFRCDPISEHNRLYWYRQTLGQGPEFLTYFQNEAQLEKSRLLSDRFSAERPKGSFSTLEIQRTEQGDSAMYLCASSLDRGLYNEQFFGPGTRLTVL.

The chain carries TRBV28 and TRBJ1-6; D not certain. The CDR3 runs to 13 residues. V lost 5 bases and J 10 bases, leaving 12 bases between the germline ends. CDR1 and CDR2 (germline): MDHEN, SYDVKM. Here the CDR3 DNA reads TGTGCCAGCAGTCCAAGACATGAATCACCCCTCCACTTT. Translation gives CASSPRHESPLHF.

The chain couples TRBV19 to TRBJ2-7, with D possibly being TRBD1 (6 bases). The CDR3 spans 15 residues. In germline, CDR1 is LNHDA, CDR2 SQIVND (reference sequence). V lost 4 bases and J 1 base, leaving 14 bases between the germline ends. CDR3 residues: CASSNPGHLSYEQYF. The CDR3, as DNA: TGTGCCAGTAGTAATCCGGGACACCTGTCCTACGAGCAGTACTTC.

This chain joins TRBV5-1 and TRBJ2-7, with TRBD1 matching 8 bases. The CDR3 is 14 residues long. Germline V gene lookup returns CDR1 SGHRS and CDR2 YFSETQ. V dropped 4 bases and J dropped 6; count of bases not matched to a gene: 9. CDR3 in amino acids: CASSRATTGGEQYF. The CDR3 DNA reads TGCGCCAGCAGCCGGGCTACTACAGGGGGCGAGCAGTACTTC.

The chain couples TRBV4-3 to TRBJ1-1, with D hard to call. V lost 0 bases and J lost 5, with 7 bases in between. The germline V gene encodes CDR1 LGHNA and CDR2 YSLEER. The CDR3 has 13 amino acids. The CDR3 nucleotides are TGCGCCAGCAGCCAAGAGGAGCTTACTGAAGCTTTCTTT. Its translation is CASSQEELTEAFF.

This chain connects TRBV30 to TRBJ2-5, with D tentatively TRBD1 (6 bases). Matching the DNA end better, TRBJ2-7 makes the J call doubtful. Looked up from germline, CDR1 is GTSNPN and CDR2 is SVGIG (reference sequence). The CDR3 spans 17 residues. CDR3 amino acids: CAWSVEVWGPHTNEQYF. CDR3 DNA sequence: TGTGCCTGGAGTGTGGAGGTCTGGGGGCCACACACCAACGAGCAGTACTTC.

A word on this clone: Germline and junction disagree at one end, which may indicate a read error. J is TRBJ1-6 and V is TRBV18; perhaps TRBD1 as D (5 bases). The germline V gene encodes CDR1 KGHSH and CDR2 LQKENI. The CDR3 has 15 residues. As DNA, the CDR3 is TGTGCCAGCTCCCCACCACATGGGGGTAATTCACCCCTCCACTTT. This gives the protein CASSPPHGGNSPLHF.

Only one count was recorded for this clone. The gene calls are TRBV2 and TRBJ2-7; D gene uncertain. Germline V gene sequence: CDR1 SNHLY, CDR2 FYNNEI. Trimming took off 6 bases at V and 9 bases at J, with 12 bases between the two ends. The length of the CDR3 is 11 residues. CDR3 loop: CASRSLAAQYF. For the CDR3, the DNA is TGTGCCAGCAGGTCCCTCGCAGCGCAGTACTTC.

V is TRBV10-2 and J is TRBJ2-4, with 7 bases matching TRBD1. The CDR3 has 13 amino acids. Trimming removed 2 bases from V and 7 bases from J; junction bases left unmatched: 2. Germline V lookup: CDR1 WSHSY, CDR2 SAAADI. CDR3 nucleotides: TGCGCCAGCAGTGAGGACAGGGCGAACATTCAGTACTTC. This sequence encodes CASSEDRANIQYF.

CDR3 nucleotide sequence: TGTGCCAGCTCACTTGGAGGGACAGGGAGCACTGAAGCTTTCTTT. Encoded protein: CASSLGGTGSTEAFF. This sequence joins TRBV18 and TRBJ1-1; 9 positions agree with TRBD1. V gave up 4 bases and J gave up 4 bases; unmatched junction bases: 7. Germline-derived CDR1 and CDR2 are KGHSH and LQKENI. The CDR3 consists of 15 residues.